A selection of T cell receptor beta chains follows, all from one sample in a study of Ad26.COV2.S vaccination and SARS-CoV-2 variants. Profiling relied on immunoSEQ multiplex PCR, and the TCRdb table lists in-frame clones only, not all of them. The sample gives 300,000 to 400,000 clones, just over 85% of which show up once; approximately 2% is in the top ten. The source material was peripheral blood, sampled in a trial of Ad26.COV2.S vaccine versus placebo. The source of these receptors is a person between 18 and 65 years old who received the Ad26.COV2.S COVID-19 vaccine or a placebo. Both conserved end residues are part of each CDR3. A D gene is named only where the DNA matches it firmly. Expanded clones get a size class; other rows say once, few or many, or leave the size out.

D gene,V gene,J gene,clone size,CDR3 DNA,CDR3 protein
.,TRBV6-5,TRBJ1-1,.,TGTGCCAGCAGTTATGGTCCCCTGAACACTGAAGCTTTCTTT,CASSYGPLNTEAFF
TRBD1,TRBV28,TRBJ1-4,.,TGTGCCAGCAGTTTGGTCCGGGCAGGGGGCGAAAAACTGTTTTTT,CASSLVRAGGEKLFF
.,TRBV27,TRBJ1-1,.,TGTGCCAGCAGTTTATCCAGGGTGGTCACTGAAGCTTTCTTT,CASSLSRVVTEAFF
.,TRBV7-2,TRBJ2-5,.,TGTGCCAGCAGTTCGACAGGTCGAGAGACCCAGTACTTC,CASSSTGRETQYF
TRBD1,TRBV19,TRBJ2-7,few,TGTGCCAGTAGTATGGGGACAGGGAGGTCCTACGAGCAGTACTTC,CASSMGTGRSYEQYF
.,TRBV5-1,TRBJ2-1,once,TGCGCCAGCAGATTTTCGGGGAGCTCCTACAATGAGCAGTTCTTC,CASRFSGSSYNEQFF
TRBD1,TRBV18,TRBJ2-5,.,TGTGCCAGCTCAACCTACACAGGGGGCCGGGAGACCCAGTACTTC,CASSTYTGGRETQYF
.,TRBV7-2,TRBJ1-1,.,TGTGCCAGCAGCTTAAGTTTCGGGGTCACTGAAGCTTTCTTT,CASSLSFGVTEAFF
.,TRBV3-1/TRBV3-2,TRBJ2-3,.,TGTGCCAGCAGCCTACGGGGGAAGAACACAGATACGCAGTATTTT,CASSLRGKNTDTQYF
.,TRBV15,TRBJ1-5,once,TGTGCCACCAGCAGAGATAGGCAGCAGGGTAATCAGCCCCAGCATTTT,CATSRDRQQGNQPQHF
.,TRBV6-2/TRBV6-3,TRBJ1-5,.,TGTGCCAGCAGCGGGGGTTTCGGCAATCAGCCCCAGCATTTT,CASSGGFGNQPQHF
TRBD2,TRBV6-2/TRBV6-3,TRBJ2-1,once,TGTGCCAGCAGTTACGAGCGGGGGGGCCTGGTGAAGTTCTTC,CASSYERGGLVKFF
.,TRBV6-1,TRBJ2-7,.,TGTGCCAGCAGTGAGCCCTACGAGCAGTACTTC,CASSEPYEQYF
.,TRBV9,TRBJ1-2,.,TGTGCCAGCAGCGTAGGGGTTTGGGGGAAAGGCTATGGCTACACCTTC,CASSVGVWGKGYGYTF
.,TRBV10-3,TRBJ2-7,.,TGTGCCATCAGTGGGGGGTCCTACGAGCAGTACTTC,CAISGGSYEQYF
.,TRBV18,TRBJ2-1,.,TGTGCCAGCTCCCCTGCCGGGTCCGGAAACTACAATGAGCAGTTCTTC,CASSPAGSGNYNEQFF
.,TRBV7-9,TRBJ2-3,.,TGTGCCAGCAGCTTAGGTGTAGCTCCGGCAGATACGCAGTATTTT,CASSLGVAPADTQYF
TRBD1,TRBV6-5,TRBJ1-5,.,TGTGCCAGCAGTACCTCAGGGGGTCGAAATCAGCCCCAGCATTTT,CASSTSGGRNQPQHF
.,TRBV7-2,TRBJ2-5,.,TGTGCCAGCAGCTTAGGGGGTAGCAGGGTAGAGACCCAGTACTTC,CASSLGGSRVETQYF
.,TRBV28,TRBJ2-2,few,TGTGCCAGCAGTCAGGGGTCTGCGAACACCGGGGAGCTGTTTTTT,CASSQGSANTGELFF
TRBD1,TRBV5-1,TRBJ1-5,once,TGCGCCAGCAGCCTAGGGACAGGGGGCAATCAGCCCCAGCATTTT,CASSLGTGGNQPQHF
TRBD1,TRBV9,TRBJ2-1,.,TGTGCCAGCAGCGTTACCCCGACAGGGGATGAGCAGTTCTTC,CASSVTPTGDEQFF
.,TRBV3-1/TRBV3-2,TRBJ2-7,.,TGTGCCAGCAGCCCGCAACAGGGACGCGAGCAGTACTTC,CASSPQQGREQYF
.,TRBV21-1,TRBJ1-1,.,TGTGCCAGCAGCAAGAGGGGGGCAGGGAACACTGAAGCTTTCTTT,CASSKRGAGNTEAFF
.,TRBV3-1/TRBV3-2,TRBJ2-2,.,TGTGCCAGCAGCCAAGCAAGGGGGGAGCTGTTTTTT,CASSQARGELFF
TRBD1,TRBV7-9,TRBJ2-1,.,TGTGCCAGCAGCTTTGGGGACAGTCTTAATGAGCAGTTCTTC,CASSFGDSLNEQFF
.,TRBV19,TRBJ2-1,once,TGTGCCAGTAGTTGGGTAATCGGGGCGCGAAACAATGAGCAGTTCTTC,CASSWVIGARNNEQFF
.,TRBV28,TRBJ1-5,.,TGTGCCAGCAGTTTTGGCCTGATAGGGGCCCAGCATTTT,CASSFGLIGAQHF
TRBD2,TRBV6-5,TRBJ2-1,.,TGTGCCAGCAGTTACTCGGGACTAGCCTCTCATGAGCAGTTCTTC,CASSYSGLASHEQFF
.,TRBV19,TRBJ1-2,.,TGTGCCAGTAGAGATACAGAGACAGCCTATGGCTACACCTTC,CASRDTETAYGYTF
.,TRBV4-3,TRBJ2-6,.,TGCGCCAGCAGCCAAATGCCTGGGGCCAACGTCCTGACTTTC,CASSQMPGANVLTF
.,TRBV5-1,TRBJ1-6,.,TGCGCCAGCAGCTTGGGGATCAATTCACCCCTCCACTTT,CASSLGINSPLHF
.,TRBV18,TRBJ1-6,.,TGTGCCAGCTCCCCCACGGGCGATAATTCACCCCTCCACTTT,CASSPTGDNSPLHF
.,TRBV6-4,TRBJ2-3,.,TGTGCCAGCAGTGAGGTCTTTTCCGGAACGCAGTATTTT,CASSEVFSGTQYF
.,TRBV5-1,TRBJ2-1,.,TGCGCCAGCAGCTCTCACAGCTTTAGCTCCTACAATGAGCAGTTCTTC,CASSSHSFSSYNEQFF
TRBD2,TRBV9,TRBJ2-5,once,TGTGCCAGCAGCGTAGTGGGCGGGGGATCAGGGGAGACCCAGTACTTC,CASSVVGGGSGETQYF
.,TRBV15,TRBJ1-4,few,TGTGCCACCAGCAGGGCCCACGATAATGAAAAACTGTTTTTT,CATSRAHDNEKLFF
.,TRBV9,TRBJ1-1,few,TGTGCCAGCAGCGTAGCCTTAGACAGGAAAGAAGCTTTCTTT,CASSVALDRKEAFF
TRBD1,TRBV27,TRBJ2-5,.,TGTGCCAGCAGTCCCGGGACAGGGGTCCAAGAGACCCAGTACTTC,CASSPGTGVQETQYF
.,TRBV5-1,TRBJ2-3,.,TGCGCCAGCAGCATCGGGACAAGCACAGATACGCAGTATTTT,CASSIGTSTDTQYF
.,TRBV4-2,TRBJ1-2,.,TGTGCCAGCAGCGATGGGGCGGGGGAGAGTGGCTACACCTTC,CASSDGAGESGYTF
.,TRBV3-1/TRBV3-2,TRBJ2-7,.,TGTGCCAGCAGCCAAGATAGGAAGATTTCCTACGAGCAGTACTTC,CASSQDRKISYEQYF
.,TRBV3-1/TRBV3-2,TRBJ2-5,.,TGTGCCAGCAGCCGGGAGGTGTGGGAGACCCAGTACTTC,CASSREVWETQYF
.,TRBV7-2,TRBJ1-5,.,TGTGCCAGCAGCCCGCCCCCGGGGAATAGCAATCAGCCCCAGCATTTT,CASSPPPGNSNQPQHF
.,TRBV2,TRBJ2-1,.,TGTGCCAGCAGTGAAAGGAGCTCCTACAATGAGCAGTTCTTC,CASSERSSYNEQFF
.,TRBV19,TRBJ1-5,.,TGTGCCAGTAGCCTGACTGGATCCGGCCAGCCCCAGCATTTT,CASSLTGSGQPQHF
.,TRBV13,TRBJ2-2,.,TGTGCCAGCAGCTTGGTCGGGCCGAACACCGGGGAGCTGTTTTTT,CASSLVGPNTGELFF
.,TRBV14,TRBJ2-5,.,TGTGCCAGCAGCTTGCTAGTCGCCGGGCGGGAGACCCAGTACTTC,CASSLLVAGRETQYF